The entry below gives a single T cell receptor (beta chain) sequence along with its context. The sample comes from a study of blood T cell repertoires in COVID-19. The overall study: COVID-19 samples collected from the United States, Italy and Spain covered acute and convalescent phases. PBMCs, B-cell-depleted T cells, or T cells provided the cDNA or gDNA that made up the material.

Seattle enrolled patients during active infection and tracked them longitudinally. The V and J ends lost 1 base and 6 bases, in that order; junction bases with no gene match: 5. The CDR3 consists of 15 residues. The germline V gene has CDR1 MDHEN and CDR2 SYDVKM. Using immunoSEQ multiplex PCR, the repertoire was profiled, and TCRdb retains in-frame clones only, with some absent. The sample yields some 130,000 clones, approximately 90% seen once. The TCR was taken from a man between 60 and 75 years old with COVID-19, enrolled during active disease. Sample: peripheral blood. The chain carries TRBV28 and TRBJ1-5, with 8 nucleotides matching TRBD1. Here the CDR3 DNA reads TGTGCCAGCAGTTTATTTGCAGGGGGCCGTCAGCCCCAGCATTTT. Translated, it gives CASSLFAGGRQPQHF.